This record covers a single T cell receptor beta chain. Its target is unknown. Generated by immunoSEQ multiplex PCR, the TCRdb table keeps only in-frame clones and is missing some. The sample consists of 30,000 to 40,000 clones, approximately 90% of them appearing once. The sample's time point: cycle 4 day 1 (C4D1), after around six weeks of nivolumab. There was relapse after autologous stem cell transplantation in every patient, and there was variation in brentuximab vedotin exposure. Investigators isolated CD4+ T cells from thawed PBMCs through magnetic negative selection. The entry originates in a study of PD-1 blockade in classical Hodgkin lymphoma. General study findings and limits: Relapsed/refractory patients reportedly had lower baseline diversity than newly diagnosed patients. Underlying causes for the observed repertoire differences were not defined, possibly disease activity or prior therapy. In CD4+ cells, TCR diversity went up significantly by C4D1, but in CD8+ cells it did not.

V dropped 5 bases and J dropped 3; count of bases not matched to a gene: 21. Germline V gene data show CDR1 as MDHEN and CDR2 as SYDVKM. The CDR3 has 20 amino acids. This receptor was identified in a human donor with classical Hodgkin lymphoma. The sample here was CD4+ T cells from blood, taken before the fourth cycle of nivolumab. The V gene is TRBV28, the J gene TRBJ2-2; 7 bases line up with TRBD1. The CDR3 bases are TGTGCCAGCAGTCGAATTCCGGGACGAATCCAAAGGGGGCACACCGGGGAGCTGTTTTTT. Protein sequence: CASSRIPGRIQRGHTGELFF.